One and the same sample provided the 6 T cell receptor beta chains below, sequenced in a study of shared clonotypes between healthy human individuals. The repertoire was sequenced with immunoSEQ multiplex PCR; TCRdb's copy has only in-frame clones and lacks some. The sample holds 1.5 million to 2.5 million clones; approximately 94% are singletons and the top ten take 1% to 1.5%. The naive CD8 subset, CD45RO-negative cells positively selected for CCR7, excluded terminally differentiated effector memory CD45RA+ cells. The sample consisted of naive CD8+ T cells sorted from blood. The receptors were gathered from a man younger than 30 in good health.

The DNA for the CDR3 is TGCGCCAGCAGCTATGGACAGAACTATGGCTACACCTTC. Translating gives CASSYGQNYGYTF. The chain couples TRBV5-1 to TRBJ1-2, with D possibly matching TRBD1 (6 bases). The germline V and J ends were trimmed by 3 bases and 2 bases, with 8 bases remaining between them. Germline CDR1 is SGHRS and CDR2 is YFSETQ. The CDR3 is 13 residues long.

The V and J genes are TRBV6-5 and TRBJ2-3; possibly TRBD1 or TRBD2 for D (5 bases each). The germline V and J ends were trimmed by 4 bases and 0 bases, with 11 bases remaining between them. Per germline, CDR1 MNHEY and CDR2 SVGAGI. The CDR3 runs to 15 residues. The CDR3 sequence is CASSLRGQSTDTQYF. DNA for the CDR3: TGTGCCAGCAGTTTGAGGGGCCAGAGCACAGATACGCAGTATTTT.

The chain recombines TRBV4-1 with TRBJ2-3; 11 bases match TRBD2. The V gene end was trimmed by 2 bases and the J gene end by 2 bases; junction bases not matched to a gene: 21. This CDR3 spans 22 amino acids. CDR1 and CDR2 (germline): MGHRA, YSYEKL. DNA for the CDR3: TGCGCCAGCAGCCAACACCTCAATCCCGGGACTAGCGGAGGATACACCACAGATACGCAGTATTTT. It translates to CASSQHLNPGTSGGYTTDTQYF.

This clone appeared once. The V call is TRBV7-8, the J call TRBJ1-1; weak D call: TRBD1 (6 bases). Germline V lookup: CDR1 SGHVS, CDR2 FQNEAQ. Trimming stripped 0 bases from V and 4 bases from J, with 9 bases between. The CDR3 is 14 residues long. The CDR3 region has the DNA TGTGCCAGCAGCTTAGCGCAGGGGCCCACTGAAGCTTTCTTT. This codes for CASSLAQGPTEAFF.

The J gene is TRBJ2-2, the V gene TRBV7-9, with a tentative D call TRBD2 (5 bases). The V end was cut by 4 bases, the J end by 7 bases, with 10 bases between. There are 13 residues in the CDR3. Germline V lookup: CDR1 SEHNR, CDR2 FQNEAQ (reference sequence). CDR3 in DNA: TGTGCCAGCAGCTCGGAGGAGGTCGGGGAGCTGTTTTTT. Its translation is CASSSEEVGELFF.

The chain joins TRBV18 to TRBJ2-7; D remains unclear. V was pared by 1 base and J by 7 bases, with 8 bases between. The CDR3 loop spans 12 amino acids. Germline values: CDR1 KGHSH, CDR2 LQKENI. The CDR3 region has the DNA TGTGCCAGCTCACCACAGACGGCAGAGCAGTACTTC. Translating gives CASSPQTAEQYF.